One sample yielded the 11 T cell receptor beta chains listed below, sequenced in a study of shared clonotypes between healthy human individuals. The table came from immunoSEQ multiplex PCR; TCRdb's copy has only in-frame clones and leaves some out. The table lists about 2.4 million clones, roughly 93% of them singletons. Input material: naive CD4+ T cells from PBMCs. The subset: CD45RA+ positively selected. Source of these receptors: a man aged 18 to 29 in good health. Some clones in this sample may be carry-over from other donors' samples.

This clone was recorded only once. The rearrangement links TRBV7-2 to TRBJ2-7, with a tentative D call TRBD2 (6 bases). The CDR3 covers 15 residues. Germline V CDR1 and CDR2: SGHTA, FQGNSA. Between the trimmed V and J ends, which lost 2 bases and 0 bases, there was a span of 11 bases. Written as DNA, the CDR3 is TGTGCCAGCAGCTTAAGGGAGGATTACTCCTACGAGCAGTACTTC. Translated, it gives CASSLREDYSYEQYF.

The chain is built from TRBV25-1 and TRBJ2-7, with 8 bases that match TRBD1. The CDR3 runs to 11 residues. J gave up 9 bases and V 6 bases, and 4 bases lay outside the gene matches. Germline V gene data show CDR1 as MGHDK and CDR2 as SYGVNS. The DNA for the CDR3 is TGTGCCAGCAGGGGGACAGGCGGGCAGTACTTC. Translated: CASRGTGGQYF.

The chain couples TRBV2 to TRBJ1-1; no clear D. In germline, CDR1 is SNHLY, CDR2 FYNNEI. The CDR3 spans 14 residues. Trimming stripped 7 bases from V and 7 bases from J, with 19 bases between. The CDR3 loop reads CASTKLITANEAFF. DNA of the CDR3: TGTGCCAGCACAAAATTAATTACGGCGAATGAAGCTTTCTTT.

J is TRBJ2-2 and V is TRBV10-1; the D gene is possibly TRBD1 (8 bases). The length of the CDR3 is 16 residues. CDR1 and CDR2 from the germline V gene are WNHNN and SYGVQD (reference sequence). V was trimmed by 5 bases and J by 5 bases, leaving 18 bases between them. CDR3 nucleotide sequence: TGCGCCAGCAGTTCGCACAGGGGGGGAGTAACCGGGGAGCTGTTTTTT. Translating it yields CASSSHRGGVTGELFF.

The chain links TRBV28 to TRBJ2-5, with TRBD1 matching 8 bases. The germline V gene has CDR1 MDHEN and CDR2 SYDVKM. J lost 4 bases, V lost 8 bases, and 9 bases had no gene match. The CDR3 has 14 residues. The CDR3 protein is CASGAQGARETQYF. The CDR3 coding sequence is TGTGCCAGCGGTGCGCAGGGGGCGCGAGAGACCCAGTACTTC.

This chain joins TRBV5-1 and TRBJ1-4; weak D call: TRBD1 (5 bases). Trimming removed 4 bases at V and 4 bases at J, with 14 bases between. CDR1 is SGHRS, CDR2 YFSETQ, per germline. The CDR3 runs to 15 residues. The CDR3 region is CASSPNGGDNEKLFF. CDR3 bases: TGCGCCAGCAGCCCCAACGGAGGGGATAATGAAAAACTGTTTTTT.

V and J are TRBV5-4 and TRBJ2-3; 9 bases map to TRBD1. Losses at the gene ends were 4 bases for V and 6 bases for J; bases not matched to a gene: 12. The CDR3 covers 16 residues. Germline CDR1 SGHNT, CDR2 YYREEE (reference sequence). The CDR3 coding sequence is TGTGCCAGCAGCGTGGGACAGGGAATGTTGGTGGATACGCAGTATTTT. It codes for CASSVGQGMLVDTQYF.

This sequence joins TRBV7-7 and TRBJ2-7, with 7 bases that match TRBD1. J lost 3 bases, V lost 3 bases, and 20 bases had no gene match. Per germline, CDR1 SSHAT and CDR2 FNYEAQ (reference sequence). The CDR3 runs 19 residues. CDR3 coding DNA: TGTGCCAGCAGCTTCGGAGAGCTGAGGGACAGCCTCAGAGGCTACGAGCAGTACTTC. It yields the protein CASSFGELRDSLRGYEQYF.

The V call is TRBV4-3, the J call TRBJ1-4, with D tentatively TRBD1 (5 bases). V gave up 5 bases and J gave up 5 bases, with 12 bases separating them. Germline values: CDR1 LGHNA, CDR2 YSLEER. The CDR3 spans 14 residues. The CDR3 nucleotides read TGCGCCAGCAGCTCGGGGCGGCGAAATGAAAAACTGTTTTTT. It codes for CASSSGRRNEKLFF.

The genes are TRBV2 and TRBJ2-6, with TRBD1 matching 7 bases. V gave up 1 base and J gave up 4 bases; unmatched junction bases: 10. There are 18 residues in the CDR3. CDR1 and CDR2 from the germline V gene are SNHLY and FYNNEI. CDR3 nucleotides: TGTGCCAGCAGTGAAGAGGGGGTGACAGGGTACGGGGCCAACGTCCTGACTTTC. Its translation: CASSEEGVTGYGANVLTF.

J is TRBJ1-1 and V is TRBV7-7, with D possibly matching TRBD1 (5 bases). V was pared by 1 base and J by 5 bases, with 8 bases between. In germline, CDR1 is SSHAT, CDR2 FNYEAQ (reference sequence). The CDR3 has 13 residues. This CDR3 reads CASSLDEGTEAFF. The CDR3 bases are TGTGCCAGCAGCTTAGATGAGGGGACTGAAGCTTTCTTT. The entire variable domain, with the rest obtained from reference TRBV7-7 and TRBJ1-1, is as follows: GAGVSQSPRYKVTKRGQDVTLRCDPISSHATLYWYQQALGQGPEFLTYFNYEAQPDKSGLPSDRFSAERPEGSISTLTIQRTEQRDSAMYRCASSLDEGTEAFFGQGTRLTVV.